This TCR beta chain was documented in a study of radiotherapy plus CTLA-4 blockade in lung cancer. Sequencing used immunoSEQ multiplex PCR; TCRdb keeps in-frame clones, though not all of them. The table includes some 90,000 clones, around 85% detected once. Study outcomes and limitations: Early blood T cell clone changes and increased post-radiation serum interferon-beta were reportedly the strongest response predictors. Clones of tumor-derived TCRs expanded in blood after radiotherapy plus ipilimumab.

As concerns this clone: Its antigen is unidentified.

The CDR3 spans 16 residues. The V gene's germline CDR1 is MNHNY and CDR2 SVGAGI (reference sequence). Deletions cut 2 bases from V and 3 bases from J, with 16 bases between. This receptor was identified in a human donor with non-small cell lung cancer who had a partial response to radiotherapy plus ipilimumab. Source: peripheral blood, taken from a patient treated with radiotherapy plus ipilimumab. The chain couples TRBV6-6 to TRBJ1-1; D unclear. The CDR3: CASSYKWPEGDTEAFF. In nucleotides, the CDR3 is TGTGCCAGCAGTTACAAGTGGCCCGAGGGAGACACTGAAGCTTTCTTT.